These T cell receptor beta chains were read from a single sample in a study of cytomegalovirus exposure and HLA in healthy donors. Here immunoSEQ multiplex PCR was the method, and the copy in TCRdb shows in-frame clones only, minus some. The sample records fewer than 65,000 clones, 70% to 90% being singletons. Sequenced material: PBMCs. These receptors were collected from a man aged 18 to 29 in good health and CMV-seronegative. CDR3s include the opening cysteine and the closing phenylalanine or tryptophan. D genes are given only for firm matches.

len	j_gene	d_gene	v_gene	CDR3nt	CDR3aa
14	TRBJ1-2	TRBD1	TRBV19	TGTGCCAGCCACCGGGACAGCGACCTCTATGGCTACACCTTC	CASHRDSDLYGYTF
14	TRBJ1-2	.	TRBV7-3	TGTGCCAGCAGCGAGGGGGTCGGAGAAAATGGCTACACCTTC	CASSEGVGENGYTF
11	TRBJ2-5	.	TRBV28	TGTGCCAGTGGACTACCCCCAACCCAGTACTTC	CASGLPPTQYF
16	TRBJ2-3	.	TRBV28	TGTGCCAGCAGTACCCAGGACAGCTCTAACCCAGATACGCAGTATTTT	CASSTQDSSNPDTQYF
14	TRBJ1-2	TRBD1	TRBV2	TGTGCCAGCAAACTACAGGGGGCTGGCTATGGCTACACCTTC	CASKLQGAGYGYTF
15	TRBJ2-5	TRBD2	TRBV9	TGTGCCAGCAGCGCACTAGCGGACAAACAAGAGACCCAGTACTTC	CASSALADKQETQYF
15	TRBJ1-2	.	TRBV28	TGTGCCAGCAGCTCCATTCCCTGGGGCCCCTATGGCTACACCTTC	CASSSIPWGPYGYTF
15	TRBJ1-1	.	TRBV4-1	TGCGCCAGCAGCCTCCCCGAGAACTTCAACACTGAAGCTTTCTTT	CASSLPENFNTEAFF
13	TRBJ1-1	.	TRBV7-9	TGTGCCAGCACCACTACGGGGTCCTCTGAAGCTTTCTTT	CASTTTGSSEAFF
14	TRBJ1-2	TRBD1	TRBV27	TGTGCCAGCAGCCTGACAGGGGTCGGCGATGGCTACACCTTC	CASSLTGVGDGYTF